This T cell receptor (beta chain) was sequenced during a study of blood T cells in healthy people across ages. Findings and caveats of the study: Versus aged donors, long-lived donors had higher diversity and more naive CD4+ cells.

The CDR3 spans 13 residues. Germline V CDR1 and CDR2: DFQATT, SNEGSKA (reference sequence). The V end lost 3 bases, the J end lost 3 bases, and 12 bases lay between the germline ends. A second PCR, run for roughly 7 to 12 cycles, used a sample-barcoded 5' primer plus a J-beta primer mix. TCRdb called the 5' RACE reads again in MiXCR, with one record for every CDR3 protein. The sample lists 1 million or so distinct CDR3 sequences, around 25% seen once, with about 0.69% in the top ten. About this clonotype: Antigen specificity is unknown.

Another study also made use of these data, one on T cells of mothers and their children. That work states: All donors were healthy and Caucasian; they were a few mothers and their six children. Every mother supplied over 8 million TCR beta CDR3 reads and every child around 3 million.

The specimen was blood. The chain joins TRBV20-1 to TRBJ2-7, with D uncertain. This sequence originates from a girl aged 2 to 9 in good health. CDR3 amino acids: CSARALGGYEQYF. DNA of the CDR3: TGCAGTGCTAGGGCCCTCGGCGGCTACGAGCAGTACTTC.